The present TCR beta chain was sequenced within a study of HIV-infected children after antiretroviral therapy interruption. Study at large: Most children had recorded EBV and CMV exposure.

Unique molecular identifiers were included in an RNA-based 3' RACE TCR library. From the 3' RACE reads, TCRdb called clonotypes with MiXCR, one entry per CDR3 protein. The sample lists roughly 7,300 distinct CDR3 sequences; about 16% were seen once. Noted treatment: PENTA 11 planned treatment interruption arm or continuous ART arm. Only samples with at least 5 million viable PBMCs qualified. This clonotype was recorded a few times. The CDR3 sequence is 14 residues long. With 1 base removed from V and 5 bases from J, the gap between germline ends came to 9 bases. CDR1 is LNHDA, CDR2 SQIVND, per germline (reference sequence).

The source of this sequence is a pool of human donors with HIV. The source material was CD45RO+ CD8+ T cells from PBMCs, pooled from several time points, sampled from a donor given antiretroviral therapy, either interrupted or continuous. Specified subset: memory CD8+ CD45RO+ CD45RA- T cells. The chain uses TRBV19 and TRBJ2-1; weak D call: TRBD2 (6 bases). This CDR3 is CASSIAGAHNEQFF. The CDR3 DNA is TGTGCCAGTAGTATAGCGGGAGCCCACAATGAGCAGTTCTTC.